This record concerns one T cell receptor (beta chain) sequence. This sample stems from a study of T cell changes during pregnancy in multiple sclerosis. The CDR3 has 18 residues. Germline V lookup: CDR1 SGHRS, CDR2 YFSETQ. V shed 4 bases and J 1 base; nucleotides not matched to a gene: 11. Sequencing used immunoSEQ multiplex PCR; TCRdb keeps in-frame clones, though not all of them. The repertoire consists of tens of thousands of clones, with about 91% occurring once and the leading ten covering roughly 0.2%. The sample consisted of CD4+ T cells from peripheral blood mononuclear cells, taken in the second trimester of pregnancy. This sequence was found in a female donor with multiple sclerosis, enrolled in a pregnancy study. The chain links TRBV5-1 to TRBJ2-4; 10 bases align to TRBD1. The CDR3 sequence is CASSPPPGQGTAKNIQYF. The DNA of the CDR3 is TGCGCCAGCAGCCCACCTCCGGGACAGGGGACGGCCAAAAACATTCAGTACTTC.